Listed below are T cell receptor beta chains from one sample, sequenced in a study of T cells expressing NK-cell markers. TCRdb reworked the 5' RACE reads into one entry per CDR3 protein, no DNA. Its clone listing holds 160,000 or so distinct CDR3 sequences. The sequenced sample consisted of blood T cells: a sorted CD56 or NKG2C T cell subset, CD4+ or CD8+ T cells, or bulk PBMC T cells (not recorded which). The receptors stem from a woman between 18 and 69 years old in good health. Each CDR3 is given with its conserved first and last residue. Fields, in order: J gene, V gene, CDR3 protein.

J gene: TRBJ1-3; V gene: TRBV3-1; CDR3 protein: CASSPTLDSGNTIYF
J gene: TRBJ2-3; V gene: TRBV9; CDR3 protein: CASSVGLALEDTQYF
J gene: TRBJ2-7; V gene: TRBV7-9; CDR3 protein: CASSLGGPRLYEQYF
J gene: TRBJ1-2; V gene: TRBV6-2/TRBV6-3; CDR3 protein: CASSYMDRTYGYTF
J gene: TRBJ1-6; V gene: TRBV9; CDR3 protein: CASSERDFGGSPLHF
J gene: TRBJ1-2; V gene: TRBV5-5; CDR3 protein: CASSFAASYGYTF
J gene: TRBJ1-1; V gene: TRBV7-2; CDR3 protein: CASSPMQGASTEAFF
J gene: TRBJ2-2; V gene: TRBV15; CDR3 protein: CATSSPPSGNTGELFF
J gene: TRBJ1-5; V gene: TRBV5-5; CDR3 protein: CASSLAGTGFNQPQHF
J gene: TRBJ1-5; V gene: TRBV7-9; CDR3 protein: CASSAGTGVRQPQHF
J gene: TRBJ1-5; V gene: TRBV20-1; CDR3 protein: CSSGGAGQPQHF
J gene: TRBJ2-3; V gene: TRBV11-1; CDR3 protein: CASSFGLADTDTQYF
J gene: TRBJ2-3; V gene: TRBV6-4; CDR3 protein: CASSPQGVSTDTQYF
J gene: TRBJ2-7; V gene: TRBV2; CDR3 protein: CASSVGRDGEQYF
J gene: TRBJ2-1; V gene: TRBV12-3/TRBV12-4; CDR3 protein: CASSERESSEQFF
J gene: TRBJ2-5; V gene: TRBV7-3; CDR3 protein: CASSSSPLTGRETQYF